These 5 T cell receptor beta chains were sequenced from one sample in a study of response to subunit inactivated influenza vaccine. In TCRdb, the RT-PCR reads were re-called with MiXCR into one record per CDR3 protein. The profile covers hundreds of thousands of distinct CDR3 sequences, with approximately 14% appearing a single time and about 9.9% taken by the ten largest. Sequences were derived from PBMCs from blood, sampled 11 to 12 days after vaccination. These TCRs come from a man aged 50 or older who received an inactivated influenza vaccine.

The chain carries TRBV12-3 or TRBV12-4 and TRBJ2-3; D remains unclear. Trimming shortened V by 6 bases and J by 0 bases, and 16 bases separated the two germline ends. This CDR3 is built from 16 residues. The CDR3 coding sequence is TGTGCCAGCAGCCAGACCCGACGCCGTAGCACAGATACGCAGTATTTT. It specifies CASSQTRRRSTDTQYF.

V and J are TRBV7-9 and TRBJ2-3, with TRBD1 identical over 10 bases. This CDR3 has 16 residues. With V trimmed by 3 bases and J by 4 bases, 7 bases remained unmatched. Germline CDR1 is SEHNR and CDR2 is FQNEAQ (reference sequence). CDR3 region: CASSLAGTGVSDTQYF. CDR3 DNA: TGTGCCAGCAGCTTGGCTGGGACAGGGGTATCAGATACGCAGTATTTT.

This rearrangement joins TRBV7-2 to TRBJ2-7, with 10 bases that match TRBD2. Per germline, CDR1 SGHTA and CDR2 FQGNSA. The CDR3 contains 14 residues. V lost 5 bases to trimming and J lost 3 bases; unmatched junction nucleotides: 4. The CDR3 sequence: CASSNTSGVYEQYF. CDR3 nucleotide sequence: TGTGCCAGCAGCAATACTAGCGGGGTCTACGAGCAGTACTTC. The full variable domain, rest sourced from reference TRBV7-2 and TRBJ2-7, is GAGVSQSPSNKVTEKGKDVELRCDPISGHTALYWYRQSLGQGLEFLIYFQGNSAPDKSGLPSDRFSAERTGGSVSTLTIQRTQQEDSAVYLCASSNTSGVYEQYFGPGTRLTVT.

This clonotype was observed a handful of times. The V call is TRBV10-3, the J call TRBJ2-5; D is perhaps TRBD1 or TRBD2 (5 bases each). The germline V and J ends were trimmed by 2 bases and 4 bases, with 5 bases remaining between them. The CDR3 is 12 residues long. Germline lookup yields CDR1 ENHRY and CDR2 SYGVKD. CDR3 loop: CAISEGGETQYF. The CDR3 region has the DNA TGTGCCATCAGTGAGGGGGGAGAGACCCAGTACTTC.

The chain links TRBV27 to TRBJ2-7; D not certain. V was cut by 5 bases and J by 3 bases, with 14 bases left in between. Germline values: CDR1 MNHEY, CDR2 SMNVEV (reference sequence). This CDR3 has 14 amino acids. The CDR3 here is CASSASVRFYEQYF. The CDR3 bases are TGTGCCAGCAGTGCCTCGGTCCGATTCTACGAGCAGTACTTC.